The 16 T cell receptor beta chains presented below share a single source sample, sequenced in a study of blood T cell repertoires in COVID-19. Libraries were prepared by immunoSEQ multiplex PCR; TCRdb keeps only in-frame clonotypes and omits some of them. The data contain over 100,000 clones, roughly 91% of them singletons. The sequenced sample consisted of peripheral blood. These receptors all stem from a human donor in a cohort sampled during active COVID-19.

The chain combines TRBV7-2 with TRBJ1-6; the match to TRBD1 covers 9 bases. The germline CDR1 and CDR2 sequences are SGHTA and FQGNSA. V was clipped by 0 bases and J by 9 bases; unmatched bases: 3. This CDR3 contains 15 residues. CDR3 region: CASSLAPTGGSPLHF. CDR3 sequence (DNA): TGTGCCAGCAGCTTAGCGCCGACAGGGGGTTCACCCCTCCACTTT.

This clone was counted a single time. J is TRBJ2-1 and V is TRBV6-2 or TRBV6-3; 7 bases fit TRBD1. CDR1 is MNHEY and CDR2 is SVGEGT in the germline V gene. V was pared by 6 bases and J by 5 bases, with 13 bases of the junction left unmatched. This CDR3 is built from 16 residues. CDR3 loop: CASSLPRDSQNNEQFF. CDR3 sequence (DNA): TGTGCCAGCAGCCTACCCCGGGACAGCCAGAACAATGAGCAGTTCTTC.

This clone was found once. The rearrangement joins TRBV6-2 or TRBV6-3 to TRBJ1-5; D is possibly TRBD1 (5 bases). Trimming cost V 6 bases and J 6 bases, with 15 bases left between them. The CDR3 is 14 residues long. Germline V lookup: CDR1 MNHEY, CDR2 SVGEGT. The CDR3 nucleotides read TGTGCCAGCAGCCCTTGGCAGGGCGGTCAGCCCCAGCATTTT. Protein: CASSPWQGGQPQHF.

This chain links TRBV27 with TRBJ2-3, with no clear D. V dropped 7 bases and J dropped 0 bases, with 8 bases sitting between them. Germline assignment: CDR1 MNHEY and CDR2 SMNVEV (reference sequence). This CDR3 contains 13 residues. The CDR3 DNA is TGTGCCAGCAAGCGAGCAAGCACAGATACGCAGTATTTT. Translated, it gives CASKRASTDTQYF.

The CDR3, as DNA: TGTGCCAGCAGCTTGCAGGTCCCACGGTCGCTTAGTGAAAAACTGTTTTTT. Translation gives CASSLQVPRSLSEKLFF. This chain connects TRBV5-6 to TRBJ1-4; D unclear. CDR1 is SGHDT, CDR2 YYEEEE, per germline. The CDR3 is 17 residues long. V shed 1 base and J shed 7 bases, with 20 bases lying between them. The full variable domain, its missing parts supplied by reference TRBV5-6 and TRBJ1-4, is DAGVTQSPTHLIKTRGQQVTLRCSPKSGHDTVSWYQQALGQGPQFIFQYYEEEERQRGNFPDRFSGHQFPNYSSELNVNALLLGDSALYLCASSLQVPRSLSEKLFFGSGTQLSVL.

This chain's CDR3 is CASSQGPNYGYTF. The CDR3 DNA reads as TGTGCCAGCAGTCAGGGGCCGAACTATGGCTACACCTTC. V is TRBV2 and J is TRBJ1-2; perhaps TRBD1 as D (6 bases). The V end was cut by 5 bases, the J end by 2 bases, with 9 bases between. Germline CDR1 SNHLY, CDR2 FYNNEI. The CDR3 consists of 13 residues. The full variable domain, its missing parts supplied by reference TRBV2 and TRBJ1-2, is EPEVTQTPSHQVTQMGQEVILRCVPISNHLYFYWYRQILGQKVEFLVSFYNNEISEKSEIFDDQFSVERPDGSNFTLKIRSTKLEDSAMYFCASSQGPNYGYTFGSGTRLTVV.

This chain joins TRBV5-1 and TRBJ2-7; D gene unclear. This CDR3 comprises 16 residues. CDR1 is SGHRS and CDR2 is YFSETQ in the germline V gene. V was clipped by 0 bases and J by 3 bases, with 16 bases between them. The CDR3 DNA sequence: TGCGCCAGCAGCTTGGTGATCGGAGACTCGGACTACGAGCAGTACTTC. This encodes CASSLVIGDSDYEQYF.

V gene TRBV7-9 combines with J gene TRBJ2-1; TRBD2 matches at 8 bases. This CDR3 is 14 amino acids long. V was pared by 2 bases and J by 8 bases, with 5 bases of the junction left unmatched. CDR1 and CDR2 from the germline V gene are SEHNR and FQNEAQ (reference sequence). The CDR3 sequence: CASSLSGRRDEQFF. The CDR3 DNA is TGTGCCAGCAGCTTAAGCGGGAGAAGGGATGAGCAGTTCTTC.

A single count supports this clone. The chain carries TRBV9 and TRBJ1-4, with 7 nucleotides matching TRBD1. V gave up 4 bases and J gave up 7 bases; unmatched junction bases: 10. CDR1 SGDLS and CDR2 YYNGEE come from the germline V gene. This CDR3 contains 15 residues. The CDR3: CASSIGSGGGEKLFF. The CDR3 bases are TGTGCCAGCAGCATTGGGTCAGGGGGAGGTGAAAAACTGTTTTTT.

The chain couples TRBV4-2 to TRBJ2-5; D uncertain. Trimming pared 1 base from V and 2 bases from J, leaving 26 bases between. The CDR3 length is 20 residues. Per germline, CDR1 LGHNA and CDR2 YNFKEQ. CDR3 in DNA: TGTGCCAGCAGCCAAGCTAGGCGAGGTTCTAGGCCACAACAACAAGAGACCCAGTACTTC. Translating it yields CASSQARRGSRPQQQETQYF.

This chain links TRBV7-2 with TRBJ1-2; D gene ambiguous. The germline V gene has CDR1 SGHTA and CDR2 FQGNSA. The CDR3 has 12 residues. Trimming took off 11 bases at V and 6 bases at J, with 16 bases between the two ends. The CDR3 loop is CASRADLDGYTF. The CDR3 DNA sequence: TGTGCCTCGAGGGCAGATCTAGATGGCTACACCTTC.

This chain connects TRBV9 to TRBJ2-2; 7 bases agree with TRBD1. Per the germline V gene, CDR1 is SGDLS and CDR2 is YYNGEE. V lost 3 bases to trimming and J lost 4 bases; unmatched junction nucleotides: 6. The CDR3 is 15 amino acids. The DNA for the CDR3 is TGTGCCAGCAGCGCCACAGGGGCCTCCACCGGGGAGCTGTTTTTT. Translation: CASSATGASTGELFF.

This sequence joins TRBV30 and TRBJ2-7, with 8 nucleotides matching TRBD1. Germline trimming cut 0 bases from V and 4 bases from J; bases unmatched to any gene: 8. Germline CDR1 reads GTSNPN; CDR2 reads SVGIG (reference sequence). CDR3 length equals 15 residues. CDR3 coding DNA: TGTGCCTGGAGTGTACTGCAGGGGACAGGTTACGAGCAGTACTTC. Residues: CAWSVLQGTGYEQYF. The full variable domain, its missing parts supplied by reference TRBV30 and TRBJ2-7, is SQTIHQWPATLVQPVGSPLSLECTVEGTSNPNLYWYRQAAGRGLQLLFYSVGIGQISSEVPQNLSASRPQDRQFILSSKKLLLSDSGFYLCAWSVLQGTGYEQYFGPGTRLTVT.

CDR3 coding DNA: TGTGCCAGCAAACACGCCGGGGATATCTGCCTCTACGAGCAGTACTTC. This translates into CASKHAGDICLYEQYF. This chain uses TRBV3-1 (or the pseudogene TRBV3-2) with TRBJ2-7; a weak D match, TRBD2 (5 bases). V lost 7 bases and J lost 3, with 22 bases in between. The CDR3 runs to 16 residues. The germline V gene encodes CDR1 LGHDT and CDR2 YNNKEL (reference sequence).

The chain uses TRBV10-3 and TRBJ2-3, with D perhaps TRBD1 (5 bases). This CDR3 is built from 13 residues. The V and J ends lost 10 bases and 4 bases respectively, with 15 bases between them. Germline-derived CDR1 and CDR2 are ENHRY and SYGVKD. The CDR3 bases are TGTGCCACCAAGGGGAATCAGGCAGATACGCAGTATTTT. It is translated as CATKGNQADTQYF.

The CDR3 DNA reads TGTGCCACCAGCAGAGATCATAGCTCTGAGACCCAGTACTTC. This codes for CATSRDHSSETQYF. The rearrangement joins TRBV15 to TRBJ2-5, with D unresolved. Trimming cost V 0 bases and J 5 bases, with 10 bases left between them. Germline V CDR1 and CDR2: LNHNV, YYDKDF (reference sequence). The length of the CDR3 is 14 residues.